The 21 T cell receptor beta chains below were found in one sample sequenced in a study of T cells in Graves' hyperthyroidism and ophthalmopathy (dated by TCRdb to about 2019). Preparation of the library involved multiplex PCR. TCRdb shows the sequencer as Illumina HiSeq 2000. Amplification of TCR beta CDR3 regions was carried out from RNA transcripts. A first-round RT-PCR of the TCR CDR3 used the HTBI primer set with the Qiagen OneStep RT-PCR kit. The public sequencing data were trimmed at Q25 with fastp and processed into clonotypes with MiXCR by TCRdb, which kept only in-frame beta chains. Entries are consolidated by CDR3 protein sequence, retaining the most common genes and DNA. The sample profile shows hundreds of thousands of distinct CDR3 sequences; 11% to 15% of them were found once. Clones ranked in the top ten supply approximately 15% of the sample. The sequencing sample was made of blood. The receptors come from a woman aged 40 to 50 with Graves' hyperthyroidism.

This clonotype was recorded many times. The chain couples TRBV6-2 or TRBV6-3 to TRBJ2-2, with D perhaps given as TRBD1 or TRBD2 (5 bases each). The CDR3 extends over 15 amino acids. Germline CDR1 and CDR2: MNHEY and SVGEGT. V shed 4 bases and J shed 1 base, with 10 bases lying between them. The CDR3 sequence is CASSFGTVNTGELFF. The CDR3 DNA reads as TGTGCCAGCAGTTTCGGGACGGTGAACACCGGGGAGCTGTTTTTT.

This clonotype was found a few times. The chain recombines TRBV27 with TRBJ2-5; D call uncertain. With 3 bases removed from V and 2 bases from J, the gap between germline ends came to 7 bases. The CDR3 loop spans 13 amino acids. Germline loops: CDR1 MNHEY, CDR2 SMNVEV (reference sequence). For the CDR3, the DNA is TGTGCCAGCAGTTTTTTGGGGCAAGAGACCCAGTACTTC. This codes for CASSFLGQETQYF.

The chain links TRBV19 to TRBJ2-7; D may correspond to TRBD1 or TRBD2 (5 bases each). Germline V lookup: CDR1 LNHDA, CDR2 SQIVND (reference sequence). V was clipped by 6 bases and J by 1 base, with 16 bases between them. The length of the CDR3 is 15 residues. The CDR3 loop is CASSPGTLASYEQYF. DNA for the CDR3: TGTGCCAGTAGCCCCGGGACCCTTGCTTCCTACGAGCAGTACTTC.

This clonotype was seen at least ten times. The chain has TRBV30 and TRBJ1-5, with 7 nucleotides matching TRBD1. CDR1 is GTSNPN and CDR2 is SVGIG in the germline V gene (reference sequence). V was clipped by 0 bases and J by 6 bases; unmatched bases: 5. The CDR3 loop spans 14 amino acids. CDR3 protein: CAWSVEGGGQPQHF. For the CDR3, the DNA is TGTGCCTGGAGTGTAGAAGGGGGCGGTCAGCCCCAGCATTTT.

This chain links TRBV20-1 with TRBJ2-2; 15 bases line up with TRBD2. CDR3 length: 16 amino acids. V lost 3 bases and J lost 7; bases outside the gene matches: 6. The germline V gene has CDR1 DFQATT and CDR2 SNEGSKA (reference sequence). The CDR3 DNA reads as TGCAGTGCTAGCCGGACTAGCGGGAGGGGAGTCGGGGAGCTGTTTTTT. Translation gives CSASRTSGRGVGELFF.

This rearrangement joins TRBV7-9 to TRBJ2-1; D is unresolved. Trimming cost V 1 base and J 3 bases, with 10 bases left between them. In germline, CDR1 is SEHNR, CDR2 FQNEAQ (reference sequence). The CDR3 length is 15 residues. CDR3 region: CASSLGFLGYNEQFF. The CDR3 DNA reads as TGTGCCAGCAGCTTAGGATTCCTGGGCTACAATGAGCAGTTCTTC.

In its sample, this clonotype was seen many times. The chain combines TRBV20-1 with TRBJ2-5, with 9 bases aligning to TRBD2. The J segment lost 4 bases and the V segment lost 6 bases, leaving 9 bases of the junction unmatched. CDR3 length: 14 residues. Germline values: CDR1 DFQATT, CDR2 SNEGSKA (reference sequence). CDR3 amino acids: CSAHSSGDGETQYF. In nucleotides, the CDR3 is TGCAGTGCCCATTCTAGCGGGGACGGAGAGACCCAGTACTTC.

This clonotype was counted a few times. The CDR3 DNA is TGTGCCAGCAGCCGGAGAGACAGTAACTATGGCTACACCTTC. Translated: CASSRRDSNYGYTF. The V and J genes are TRBV7-2 and TRBJ1-2; a weak D match, TRBD1 (5 bases). V was shortened by 5 bases and J by 1 base, with 11 bases between the two germline ends. Germline-derived CDR1 and CDR2 are SGHTA and FQGNSA. The CDR3 covers 14 residues.

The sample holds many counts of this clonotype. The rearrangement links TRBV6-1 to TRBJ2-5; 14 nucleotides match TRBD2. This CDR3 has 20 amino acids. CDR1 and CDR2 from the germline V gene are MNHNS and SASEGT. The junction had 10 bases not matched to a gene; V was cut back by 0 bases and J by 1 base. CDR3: CASSEARGLAGGPSQETQYF. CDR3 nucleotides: TGTGCCAGCAGTGAAGCGCGAGGACTAGCGGGAGGCCCCAGCCAAGAGACCCAGTACTTC.

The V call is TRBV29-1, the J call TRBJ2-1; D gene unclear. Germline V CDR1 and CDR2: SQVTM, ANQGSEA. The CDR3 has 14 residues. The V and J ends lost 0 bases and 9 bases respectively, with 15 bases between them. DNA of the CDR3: TGCAGCGTTGAAGATGGGCTATTTCGAGGTGAGCAGTTCTTC. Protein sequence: CSVEDGLFRGEQFF.

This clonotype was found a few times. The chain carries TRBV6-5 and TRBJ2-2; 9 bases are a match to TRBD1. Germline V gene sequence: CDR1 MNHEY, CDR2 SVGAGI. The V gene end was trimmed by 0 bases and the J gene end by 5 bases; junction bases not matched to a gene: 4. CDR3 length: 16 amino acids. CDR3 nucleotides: TGTGCCAGCAGTTACTCTCGGACAGGGGTAACCGGGGAGCTGTTTTTT. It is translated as CASSYSRTGVTGELFF.

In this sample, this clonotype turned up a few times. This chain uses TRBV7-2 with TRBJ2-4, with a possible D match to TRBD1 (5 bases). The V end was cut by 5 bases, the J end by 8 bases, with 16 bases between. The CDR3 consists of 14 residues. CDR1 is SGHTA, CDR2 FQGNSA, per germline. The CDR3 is CASSPSQGLDIQYF. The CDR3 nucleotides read TGTGCCAGCAGCCCCTCGCAGGGTTTGGACATTCAGTACTTC.

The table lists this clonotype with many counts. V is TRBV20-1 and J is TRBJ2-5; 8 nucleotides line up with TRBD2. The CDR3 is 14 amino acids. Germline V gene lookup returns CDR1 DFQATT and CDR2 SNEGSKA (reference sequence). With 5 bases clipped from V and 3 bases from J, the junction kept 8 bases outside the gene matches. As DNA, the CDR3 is TGCAGTGCTCACCAAGCGGGAGAGGAAGAGACCCAGTACTTC. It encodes CSAHQAGEEETQYF.

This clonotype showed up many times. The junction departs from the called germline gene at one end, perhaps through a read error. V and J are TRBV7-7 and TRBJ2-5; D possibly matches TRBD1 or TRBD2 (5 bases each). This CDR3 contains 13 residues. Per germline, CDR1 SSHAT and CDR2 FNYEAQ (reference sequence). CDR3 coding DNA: TGTGCTAGCAGCTTAGATTGGGGGGAGACCCAGTACTTC. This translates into CASSLDWGETQYF.

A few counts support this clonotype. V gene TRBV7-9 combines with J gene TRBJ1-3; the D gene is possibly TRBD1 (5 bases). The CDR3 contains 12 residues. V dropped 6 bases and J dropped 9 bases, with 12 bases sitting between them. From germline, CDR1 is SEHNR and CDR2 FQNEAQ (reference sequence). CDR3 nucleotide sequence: TGTGCCAGCAGTCGGGACTCGGGCACCATATATTTT. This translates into CASSRDSGTIYF.

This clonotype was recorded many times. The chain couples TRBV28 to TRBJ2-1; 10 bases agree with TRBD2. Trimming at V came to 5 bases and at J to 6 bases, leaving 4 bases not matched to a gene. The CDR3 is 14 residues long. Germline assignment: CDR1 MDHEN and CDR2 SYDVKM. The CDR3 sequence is CASSPGLAINEQFF. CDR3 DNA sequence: TGTGCCAGCAGTCCGGGACTAGCGATCAATGAGCAGTTCTTC.

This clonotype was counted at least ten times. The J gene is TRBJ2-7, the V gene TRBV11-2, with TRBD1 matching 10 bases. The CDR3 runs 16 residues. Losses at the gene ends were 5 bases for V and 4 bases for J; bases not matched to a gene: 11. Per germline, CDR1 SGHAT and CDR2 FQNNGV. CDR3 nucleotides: TGTGCCAGCAGCCCACGACAGGGGGCGAAAACATACGAGCAGTACTTC. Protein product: CASSPRQGAKTYEQYF.

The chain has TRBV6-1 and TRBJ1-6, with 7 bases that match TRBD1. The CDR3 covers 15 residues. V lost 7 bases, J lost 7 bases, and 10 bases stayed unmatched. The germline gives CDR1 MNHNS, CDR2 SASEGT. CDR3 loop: CASTETGFGNSPLHF. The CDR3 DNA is TGTGCCAGCACCGAGACAGGGTTTGGGAATTCACCCCTCCACTTT.

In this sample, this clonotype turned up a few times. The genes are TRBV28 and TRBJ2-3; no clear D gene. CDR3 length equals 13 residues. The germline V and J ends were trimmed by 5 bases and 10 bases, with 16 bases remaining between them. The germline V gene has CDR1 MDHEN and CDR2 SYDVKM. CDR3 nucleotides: TGTGCCAGCAGTACGCCGCGAGCGCACGCGCAGTATTTT. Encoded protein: CASSTPRAHAQYF.

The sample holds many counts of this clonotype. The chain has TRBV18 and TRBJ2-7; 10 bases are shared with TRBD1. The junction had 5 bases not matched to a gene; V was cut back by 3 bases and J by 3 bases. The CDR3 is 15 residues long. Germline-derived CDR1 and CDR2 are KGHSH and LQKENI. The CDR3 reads CASSPQTGGNYEQYF. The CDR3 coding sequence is TGTGCCAGCTCACCCCAGACAGGGGGCAACTACGAGCAGTACTTC.

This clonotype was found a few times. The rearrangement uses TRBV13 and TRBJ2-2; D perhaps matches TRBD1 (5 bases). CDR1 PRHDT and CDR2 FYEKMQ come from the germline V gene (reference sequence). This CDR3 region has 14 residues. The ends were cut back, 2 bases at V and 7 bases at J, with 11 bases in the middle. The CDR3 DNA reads TGTGCCAGCAGCTTACGCAGGGTTGGCGGGGAGCTGTTTTTT. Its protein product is CASSLRRVGGELFF.